The 22 T cell receptor beta chains below come from one sample, sequenced in a study of shared clonotypes between healthy human individuals. The table came from immunoSEQ multiplex PCR; TCRdb's copy has only in-frame clones and leaves some out. Of approximately 530,000 clones in the sample, about 96% were seen once. What was sequenced was naive CD4+ T cells sorted from blood. Noted subset: CD45RA+ positively selected. The receptors come from a young woman in good health.

The chain links TRBV7-2 to TRBJ1-4, with a tentative D call TRBD1 (6 bases). The CDR3 extends over 14 amino acids. Trimming took 5 bases from V and 6 from J, leaving 13 bases between them. Germline V gene lookup returns CDR1 SGHTA and CDR2 FQGNSA. CDR3 DNA sequence: TGTGCCAGCAGCCTAGGGGGGGTATATGAAAAACTGTTTTTT. It encodes CASSLGGVYEKLFF.

The chain combines TRBV4-1 with TRBJ2-3, with 10 nucleotides matching TRBD2. Germline assignment: CDR1 MGHRA and CDR2 YSYEKL. There are 17 residues in the CDR3. Trimming at V came to 0 bases and at J to 2 bases, leaving 5 bases not matched to a gene. In DNA form, the CDR3 reads TGCGCCAGCAGCCAAGAGCGCCTAGCGGGAGCCACAGATACGCAGTATTTT. Encoded protein: CASSQERLAGATDTQYF.

This clone was detected only once. The chain recombines TRBV10-3 with TRBJ1-1, with no clear D. The V gene's germline CDR1 is ENHRY and CDR2 SYGVKD. With 0 bases removed from V and 9 bases from J, the gap between germline ends came to 11 bases. CDR3 length: 13 residues. CDR3 DNA: TGTGCCATCAGTGAGTCGATGGGCGCCAAAGCTTTCTTT. The encoded protein is CAISESMGAKAFF.

The chain recombines TRBV19 with TRBJ2-4; 9 bases fit TRBD2. V was clipped by 1 base and J by 0 bases; unmatched bases: 4. CDR3 length: 17 residues. CDR1 LNHDA and CDR2 SQIVND come from the germline V gene (reference sequence). CDR3 DNA: TGTGCCAGTAGTATAGCACTAGCGGGCCGAGCCAAAAACATTCAGTACTTC. Translated, it gives CASSIALAGRAKNIQYF.

The chain has TRBV28 and TRBJ2-7; the D gene is possibly TRBD1 (6 bases). The germline CDR1 and CDR2 sequences are MDHEN and SYDVKM. Trimming removed 4 bases at V and 7 bases at J, with 23 bases between. CDR3 length equals 16 residues. CDR3 sequence: CASSSPQLRGMREQYF. The CDR3 DNA follows: TGTGCCAGCAGTTCACCCCAGCTCAGGGGTATGAGAGAGCAGTACTTC.

V is TRBV13 and J is TRBJ1-1, with D possibly matching TRBD1 (5 bases). Germline V gene sequence: CDR1 PRHDT, CDR2 FYEKMQ (reference sequence). Trimming stripped 0 bases from V and 0 bases from J, with 17 bases between. This CDR3 comprises 18 residues. The DNA of the CDR3 is TGTGCCAGCAGCTTAGGCGGATATCGACAGACCATGAACACTGAAGCTTTCTTT. Amino acid sequence: CASSLGGYRQTMNTEAFF. Using reference TRBV13 and TRBJ1-1 for the parts outside the CDR3, the full variable domain is AAGVIQSPRHLIKEKRETATLKCYPIPRHDTVYWYQQGPGQDPQFLISFYEKMQSDKGSIPDRFSAQQFSDYHSELNMSSLELGDSALYFCASSLGGYRQTMNTEAFFGQGTRLTVV.

The gene calls are TRBV5-5 and TRBJ2-1; no clear D. V lost 3 bases, J lost 0 bases, and 10 bases lay in between. This CDR3 has 15 residues. The germline CDR1 and CDR2 sequences are SGHKS and YYEKEE (reference sequence). The CDR3 here is CASSSNPSSYNEQFF. CDR3 nucleotides: TGTGCCAGCAGCTCAAATCCGAGCTCCTACAATGAGCAGTTCTTC.

The J gene is TRBJ2-7, the V gene TRBV25-1; D uncertain. Germline loops: CDR1 MGHDK, CDR2 SYGVNS. This CDR3 has 12 residues. V lost 6 bases and J 4 bases, leaving 10 bases between the germline ends. The CDR3 sequence: CASRTTTYEQYF. CDR3 in DNA: TGTGCCAGCAGAACTACAACGTACGAGCAGTACTTC.

The chain carries TRBV7-9 and TRBJ2-7; 10 bases match TRBD2. Trimming took 5 bases from V and 4 from J; bases not matched to a gene: 8. Germline CDR1 SEHNR, CDR2 FQNEAQ (reference sequence). This CDR3 is built from 15 residues. CDR3 bases: TGTGCCAGCAGCCCACGACTAGCGGGCCGGTACGAGCAGTACTTC. The encoded protein is CASSPRLAGRYEQYF.

The chain employs TRBV2 and TRBJ2-1; D ambiguous. Germline V lookup: CDR1 SNHLY, CDR2 FYNNEI. Between the trimmed V and J ends, which lost 1 base and 9 bases, there was a span of 7 bases. CDR3 size: 12 residues. Written as DNA, the CDR3 is TGTGCCAGCAGTGAAGGCGGTGTTGAGCAGTTCTTC. Translating gives CASSEGGVEQFF.

This chain links TRBV6-5 with TRBJ1-1; D unclear. Trimming shortened V by 2 bases and J by 1 base, and 8 bases separated the two germline ends. The CDR3 has 14 amino acids. Germline lookup yields CDR1 MNHEY and CDR2 SVGAGI. Here the CDR3 reads CASSYVLGNTEAFF. CDR3 nucleotide sequence: TGTGCCAGCAGTTACGTCTTGGGGAACACTGAAGCTTTCTTT.

The chain carries TRBV2 and TRBJ2-5, with 8 bases aligning to TRBD1. Germline CDR1 and CDR2: SNHLY and FYNNEI. The CDR3 length is 15 residues. V shed 10 bases and J 1 base; nucleotides not matched to a gene: 11. The CDR3, as DNA: TGTGCCACAAGACCCGACAGGGGACCCCAAGAGACCCAGTACTTC. Amino acid sequence: CATRPDRGPQETQYF.

The chain combines TRBV14 with TRBJ2-1, with 9 positions matching TRBD2. V was clipped by 4 bases and J by 2 bases; unmatched bases: 3. Germline V CDR1 and CDR2: SGHDN, FVKESK. This CDR3 contains 15 residues. The CDR3 region is CASSPLAGPYNEQFF. The CDR3 DNA reads as TGTGCCAGCAGCCCCCTAGCGGGACCCTACAATGAGCAGTTCTTC.

The chain joins TRBV5-1 to TRBJ1-2, with 8 bases matching TRBD1. Losses at the gene ends were 6 bases for V and 5 bases for J; bases not matched to a gene: 9. Germline loops: CDR1 SGHRS, CDR2 YFSETQ. CDR3 size: 14 residues. CDR3 nucleotide sequence: TGCGCCAGCACCGAAACAGGGGGTCGGTATGGCTACACCTTC. Its protein is CASTETGGRYGYTF.

The chain links TRBV6-1 to TRBJ2-2; 8 bases align to TRBD1. The CDR3 extends over 14 amino acids. From germline, CDR1 is MNHNS and CDR2 SASEGT. The V and J ends lost 7 bases and 8 bases, in that order; junction bases with no gene match: 9. For the CDR3, the DNA is TGTGCCAGCACCCCGGACAGGGATATGGGGGAGCTGTTTTTT. As protein: CASTPDRDMGELFF.

V usage is TRBV7-6 and J usage is TRBJ2-7, with 10 bases that match TRBD1. Unmatched junction bases numbered 5, after V lost 2 bases and J lost 4 bases. The CDR3 sequence is 15 residues long. Per germline, CDR1 SGHVS and CDR2 FNYEAQ. The CDR3 DNA reads as TGTGCCAGCAGCTTACGACAGGGGGCGCGTTACGAGCAGTACTTC. Translating gives CASSLRQGARYEQYF.

The chain recombines TRBV7-2 with TRBJ2-1; perhaps D is TRBD1 or TRBD2 (7 bases each). CDR1 SGHTA and CDR2 FQGNSA come from the germline V gene. The length of the CDR3 is 15 residues. V was shortened by 5 bases and J by 4 bases, with 15 bases between the two germline ends. The CDR3 is CASSTTRGGYNEQFF. CDR3 bases: TGTGCCAGCAGCACAACCAGGGGGGGGTACAATGAGCAGTTCTTC.

The chain uses TRBV11-2 and TRBJ2-7; D is perhaps TRBD2 (6 bases). The CDR3 totals 16 residues. V was trimmed by 5 bases and J by 1 base, leaving 18 bases between them. CDR1 is SGHAT and CDR2 is FQNNGV in the germline V gene. The CDR3 nucleotides read TGTGCCAGCAGCACTAGGACTAAAATCGTTTCCTACGAGCAGTACTTC. Its protein product is CASSTRTKIVSYEQYF. The entire variable domain, with the rest obtained from reference TRBV11-2 and TRBJ2-7, is as follows: EAGVAQSPRYKIIEKRQSVAFWCNPISGHATLYWYQQILGQGPKLLIQFQNNGVVDDSQLPKDRFSAERLKGVDSTLKIQPAKLEDSAVYLCASSTRTKIVSYEQYFGPGTRLTVT.

The chain has TRBV19 and TRBJ2-1; 12 positions match TRBD2. Germline V gene data show CDR1 as LNHDA and CDR2 as SQIVND (reference sequence). The CDR3 totals 17 residues. With V trimmed by 4 bases and J by 5 bases, 9 bases remained unmatched. The CDR3, as DNA: TGTGCCAGTAGTACTCCTGAGACTAGCGGGAGTCACAATGAGCAGTTCTTC. As protein: CASSTPETSGSHNEQFF. Combining the CDR3 with reference TRBV19 and TRBJ2-1 gives the whole variable domain DGGITQSPKYLFRKEGQNVTLSCEQNLNHDAMYWYRQDPGQGLRLIYYSQIVNDFQKGDIAEGYSVSREKKESFPLTVTSAQKNPTAFYLCASSTPETSGSHNEQFFGPGTRLTVL.

The chain is built from TRBV28 and TRBJ2-7, with TRBD2 identical over 14 bases. V gave up 3 bases and J gave up 10 bases; unmatched junction bases: 2. The CDR3 consists of 13 residues. CDR1 and CDR2 from the germline V gene are MDHEN and SYDVKM. As DNA, the CDR3 is TGTGCCAGCAGTTTCGGGACTAGCGGGAGACAGTACTTC. Translation gives CASSFGTSGRQYF.

Only a few counts were recorded for this clone. CDR3 amino acids: CAITKLTGGYEQYF. The CDR3 bases are TGTGCCATCACTAAACTCACAGGGGGCTACGAGCAGTACTTC. The chain recombines TRBV10-3 with TRBJ2-7; 8 bases are shared with TRBD1. The CDR3 is 14 residues long. Germline values: CDR1 ENHRY, CDR2 SYGVKD. After removal of 7 bases from V and 3 bases from J, the junction contained 8 bases not matched to a gene.

The V gene is TRBV5-6, the J gene TRBJ2-2; D uncertain. The V gene lost 0 bases and the J gene lost 8 bases, with 8 bases spanning the gap. From germline, CDR1 is SGHDT and CDR2 YYEEEE. The CDR3 is 13 amino acids. The CDR3 protein is CASSLVATGELFF. CDR3 nucleotides: TGTGCCAGCAGCTTGGTCGCTACTGGGGAGCTGTTTTTT.